This T cell receptor (beta chain) derives from a study of T-cell reconstitution after alpha-beta-depleted transplantation in children. Overall study results and limits: As was reported, about two months after transplant, alpha-beta T cells came from several hundred expanded graft clones.

Unique molecular identifiers were built into the TCRbeta library. TCRdb used MiXCR to reprocess the PCR reads, holding one entry per CDR3 protein. The table has 200,000 to 250,000 distinct CDR3 sequences, under 9.5% seen once. Notes on this clonotype: Its specificity is unknown. This may be a read error, as it is one base from a much larger clone.

Sequenced here: PBMCs, mostly from graft donor cells, sampled 180 days after TCRalphabeta/CD19-depleted stem cell transplant. This TCR derives from a male patient under 18 who had a stem cell transplant for acute lymphoblastic leukemia, so the T cells may come from the graft donor.

The chain's CDR3 is CASNLSGRRDNDQFF. The CDR3 DNA reads TGTGCCAGCAATCTAAGCGGGAGACGGGACAATGACCAGTTCTTC. The chain recombines TRBV12-3 or TRBV12-4 with TRBJ2-1; 8 nucleotides match TRBD2. This CDR3 has 15 amino acids.